A single sample gave rise to the 6 T cell receptor beta chains below, sequenced in a study of cytomegalovirus exposure and HLA in healthy donors. Use of 60 Vbeta and 13 Jbeta primers characterized the PCR. The method was immunoSEQ multiplex PCR; TCRdb's version includes in-frame clones alone and lacks a portion of them. Of 150,000 to 200,000 clones in the sample, 84% were seen once. The specimen was PBMCs. These receptors originate from a girl aged 2 to 9 in good health and CMV-seropositive.

V and J are TRBV13 and TRBJ1-6; 10 bases match TRBD1. Germline CDR1 PRHDT, CDR2 FYEKMQ (reference sequence). Trimming removed 5 bases from V and 8 bases from J; junction bases left unmatched: 9. There are 16 residues in the CDR3. CDR3 in amino acids: CASSQPTGTGDSPLHF. The CDR3 region has the DNA TGTGCCAGCAGCCAACCGACCGGGACAGGGGATTCACCCCTCCACTTT. The whole variable domain, remainder taken from reference TRBV13 and TRBJ1-6, is AAGVIQSPRHLIKEKRETATLKCYPIPRHDTVYWYQQGPGQDPQFLISFYEKMQSDKGSIPDRFSAQQFSDYHSELNMSSLELGDSALYFCASSQPTGTGDSPLHFGNGTRLTVT.

The chain uses TRBV25-1 and TRBJ2-7; TRBD1 might be the D (6 bases). V lost 2 bases and J lost 7, with 6 bases in between. CDR1 and CDR2 (germline): MGHDK, SYGVNS. This CDR3 is built from 11 residues. The CDR3 spells CASSETGEQYF. Here the CDR3 DNA reads TGTGCCAGCAGTGAAACAGGGGAGCAGTACTTC.

The chain recombines TRBV30 with TRBJ1-1, with D hard to call. Germline V gene lookup returns CDR1 GTSNPN and CDR2 SVGIG (reference sequence). The CDR3 runs 12 residues. Trimming took 0 bases from V and 8 from J, leaving 10 bases between them. The CDR3 spells CAWSVTRREAFF. CDR3 nucleotides: TGTGCCTGGAGTGTAACGCGGAGGGAAGCTTTCTTT.

CDR3 nucleotides: TGTGCCAGCAGGATCCGCTCAGGGGCTATATATGAAGCTTTCTTT. Protein product: CASRIRSGAIYEAFF. This chain links TRBV6-4 with TRBJ1-1; perhaps TRBD1 as D (6 bases). Trimming removed 6 bases from V and 7 bases from J, with 21 bases in between. Germline-derived CDR1 and CDR2 are MRHNA and SNTAGT. CDR3 size: 15 residues.

The chain couples TRBV27 to TRBJ1-4; D uncertain. Germline CDR1 reads MNHEY; CDR2 reads SMNVEV (reference sequence). Trimming shortened V by 3 bases and J by 0 bases, and 5 bases separated the two germline ends. The CDR3 runs 14 residues. The CDR3 region is CASSLASTNEKLFF. The CDR3 DNA reads TGTGCCAGCAGTTTGGCTTCAACTAATGAAAAACTGTTTTTT.

V gene TRBV16 combines with J gene TRBJ2-1, with TRBD1 matching over 8 bases. Germline V gene sequence: CDR1 KGHSY, CDR2 FQNENV. After removal of 1 base from V and 5 bases from J, the junction contained 7 bases not matched to a gene. The CDR3 covers 16 residues. For the CDR3, the DNA is TGTGCCAGCAGCCAATTTCCCGGGACAGGACACAATGAGCAGTTCTTC. Encoded protein: CASSQFPGTGHNEQFF.